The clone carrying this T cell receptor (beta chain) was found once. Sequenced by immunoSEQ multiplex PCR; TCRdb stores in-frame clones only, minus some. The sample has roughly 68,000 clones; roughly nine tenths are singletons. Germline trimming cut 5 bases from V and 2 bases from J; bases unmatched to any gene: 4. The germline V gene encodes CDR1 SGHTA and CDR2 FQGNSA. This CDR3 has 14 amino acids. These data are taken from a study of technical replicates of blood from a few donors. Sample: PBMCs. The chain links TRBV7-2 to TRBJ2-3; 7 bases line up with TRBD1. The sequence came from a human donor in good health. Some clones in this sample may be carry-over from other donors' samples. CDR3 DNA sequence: TGTGCCAGCAGCATACAGGGGTACACAGATACGCAGTATTTT. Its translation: CASSIQGYTDTQYF.